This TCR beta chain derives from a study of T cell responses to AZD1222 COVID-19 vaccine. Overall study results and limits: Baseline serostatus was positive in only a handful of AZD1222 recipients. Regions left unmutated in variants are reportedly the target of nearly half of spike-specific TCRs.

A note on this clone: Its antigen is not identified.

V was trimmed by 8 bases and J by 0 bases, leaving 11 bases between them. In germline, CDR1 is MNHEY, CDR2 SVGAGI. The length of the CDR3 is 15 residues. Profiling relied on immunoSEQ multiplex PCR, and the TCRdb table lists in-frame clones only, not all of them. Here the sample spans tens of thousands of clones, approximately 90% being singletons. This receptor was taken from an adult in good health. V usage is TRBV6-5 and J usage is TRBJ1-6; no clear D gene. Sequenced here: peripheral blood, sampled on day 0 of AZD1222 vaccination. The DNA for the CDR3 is TGTGCCAGCGTGGCCCGGAGCTCCTATAATTCACCCCTCCACTTT. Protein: CASVARSSYNSPLHF.